Given below is one T cell receptor (beta chain) in context. This sample stems from a study of cytomegalovirus exposure and HLA in healthy donors. Use of 60 Vbeta and 13 Jbeta primers characterized the PCR. Data came from immunoSEQ multiplex PCR; TCRdb stores just in-frame clones and leaves some out. Of more than 95,000 clones in the sample, approximately 77% were seen once. The CDR3 has 15 amino acids. The germline V gene has CDR1 MRHNA and CDR2 SNTAGT. The germline V and J ends were trimmed by 2 bases and 0 bases, with 7 bases remaining between them. This sequence joins TRBV6-4 and TRBJ1-4, with no clear D. The TCR was taken from a man aged 18-30 years in good health and CMV-seronegative. The sample consisted of PBMCs. CDR3 in amino acids: CASSDGRATNEKLFF. CDR3 DNA: TGTGCCAGCAGTGACGGTCGGGCAACTAATGAAAAACTGTTTTTT.